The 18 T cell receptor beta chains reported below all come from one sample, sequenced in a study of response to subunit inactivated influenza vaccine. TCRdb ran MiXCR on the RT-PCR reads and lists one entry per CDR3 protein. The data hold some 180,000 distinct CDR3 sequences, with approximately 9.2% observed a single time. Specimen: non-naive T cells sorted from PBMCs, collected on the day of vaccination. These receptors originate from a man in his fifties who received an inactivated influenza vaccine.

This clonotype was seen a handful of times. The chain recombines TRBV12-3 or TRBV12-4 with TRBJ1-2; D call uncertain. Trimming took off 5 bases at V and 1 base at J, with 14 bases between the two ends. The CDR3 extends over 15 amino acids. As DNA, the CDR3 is TGTGCCAGCAGTCCCTCCGGGCGGGTTAACTATGGCTACACCTTC. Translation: CASSPSGRVNYGYTF.

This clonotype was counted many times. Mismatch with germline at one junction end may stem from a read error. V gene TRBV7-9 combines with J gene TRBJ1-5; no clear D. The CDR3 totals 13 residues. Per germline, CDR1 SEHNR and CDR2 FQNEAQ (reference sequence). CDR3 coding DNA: TGCGCCAGCAGCTTGGATGGCAATCAGCCCCAGCATTTT. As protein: CASSLDGNQPQHF.

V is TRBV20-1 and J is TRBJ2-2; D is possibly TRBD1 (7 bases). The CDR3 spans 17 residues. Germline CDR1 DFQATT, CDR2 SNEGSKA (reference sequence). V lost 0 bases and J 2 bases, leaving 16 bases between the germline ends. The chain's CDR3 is CSARDLGGTANTGELFF. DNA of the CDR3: TGCAGTGCTAGAGATCTAGGGGGGACAGCTAACACCGGGGAGCTGTTTTTT.

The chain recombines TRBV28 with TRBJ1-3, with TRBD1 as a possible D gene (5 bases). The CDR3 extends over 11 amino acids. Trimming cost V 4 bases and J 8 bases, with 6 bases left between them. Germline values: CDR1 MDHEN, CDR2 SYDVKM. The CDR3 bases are TGTGCCAGCAGTTGGGGGGACACCATATATTTT. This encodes CASSWGDTIYF.

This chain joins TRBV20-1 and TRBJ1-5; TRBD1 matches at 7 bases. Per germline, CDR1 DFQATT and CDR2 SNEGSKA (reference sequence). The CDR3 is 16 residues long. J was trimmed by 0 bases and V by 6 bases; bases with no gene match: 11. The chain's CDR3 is CSARDRAQSSNQPQHF. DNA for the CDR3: TGCAGTGCCCGCGACAGGGCCCAGTCTAGCAATCAGCCCCAGCATTTT.

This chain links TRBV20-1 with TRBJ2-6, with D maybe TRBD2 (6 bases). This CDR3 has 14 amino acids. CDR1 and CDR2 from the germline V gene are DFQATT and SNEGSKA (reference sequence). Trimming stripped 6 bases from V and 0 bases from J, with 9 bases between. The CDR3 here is CSARDSSGANVLTF. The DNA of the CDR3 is TGCAGTGCCCGGGACTCCTCTGGGGCCAACGTCCTGACTTTC.

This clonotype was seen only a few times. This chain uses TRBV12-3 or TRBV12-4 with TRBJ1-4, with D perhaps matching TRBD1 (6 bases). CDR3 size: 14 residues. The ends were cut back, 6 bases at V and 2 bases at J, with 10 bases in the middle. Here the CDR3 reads CASSSGGTNEKLFF. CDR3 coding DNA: TGTGCCAGCAGCTCGGGGGGCACTAATGAAAAACTGTTTTTT.

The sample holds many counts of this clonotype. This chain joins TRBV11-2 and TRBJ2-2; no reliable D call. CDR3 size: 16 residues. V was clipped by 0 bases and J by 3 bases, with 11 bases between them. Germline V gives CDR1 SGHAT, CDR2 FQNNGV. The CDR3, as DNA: TGTGCCAGCAGCTTAGAAAGCATGGCGGACACCGGGGAGCTGTTTTTT. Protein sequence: CASSLESMADTGELFF.

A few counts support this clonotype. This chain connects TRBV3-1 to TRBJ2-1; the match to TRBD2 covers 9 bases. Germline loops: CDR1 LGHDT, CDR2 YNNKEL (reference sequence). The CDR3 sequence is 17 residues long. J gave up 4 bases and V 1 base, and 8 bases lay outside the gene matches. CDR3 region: CASSQGLGGGEYNEQFF. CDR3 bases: TGTGCCAGCAGCCAAGGCCTTGGCGGGGGGGAGTACAATGAGCAGTTCTTC.

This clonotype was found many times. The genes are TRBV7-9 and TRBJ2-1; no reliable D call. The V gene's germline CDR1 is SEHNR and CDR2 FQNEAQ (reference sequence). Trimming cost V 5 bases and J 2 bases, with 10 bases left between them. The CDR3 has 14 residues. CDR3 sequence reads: CASSPGVTYNEQFF. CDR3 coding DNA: TGTGCCAGCAGCCCGGGTGTAACCTACAATGAGCAGTTCTTC.

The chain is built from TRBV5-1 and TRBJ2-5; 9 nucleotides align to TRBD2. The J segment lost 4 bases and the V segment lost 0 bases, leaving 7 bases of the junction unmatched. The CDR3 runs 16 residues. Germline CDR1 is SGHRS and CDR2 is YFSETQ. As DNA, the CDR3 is TGCGCCAGCAGCTTGGATGGCGGGAGGGCCGTAGAGACCCAGTACTTC. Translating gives CASSLDGGRAVETQYF.

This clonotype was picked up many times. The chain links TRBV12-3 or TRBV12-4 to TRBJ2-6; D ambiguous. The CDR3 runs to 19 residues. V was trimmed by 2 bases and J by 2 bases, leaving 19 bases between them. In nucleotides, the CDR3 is TGTGCCAGCAGTTTATTACATCTATGGTCTGGGGCTGGGGCCAACGTCCTGACTTTC. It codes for CASSLLHLWSGAGANVLTF.

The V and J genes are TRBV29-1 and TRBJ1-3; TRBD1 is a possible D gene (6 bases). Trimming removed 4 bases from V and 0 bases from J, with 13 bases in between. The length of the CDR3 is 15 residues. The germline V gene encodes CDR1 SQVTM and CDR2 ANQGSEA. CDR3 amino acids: CSVGTDRNSGNTIYF. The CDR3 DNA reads TGCAGCGTTGGGACAGACAGAAACTCTGGAAACACCATATATTTT.

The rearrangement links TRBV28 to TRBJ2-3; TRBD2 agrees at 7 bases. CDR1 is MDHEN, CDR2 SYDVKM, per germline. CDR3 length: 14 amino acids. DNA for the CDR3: TGTGCATTAGGGGCGGGGGTCAGCACAGATACGCAGTATTTT. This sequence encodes CALGAGVSTDTQYF.

The CDR3 DNA sequence: TGTGCCAGCAGCTTCGTGGGCCGGCGGGCTGGGGCCAACGTCCTGACTTTC. This gives the protein CASSFVGRRAGANVLTF. The chain combines TRBV7-9 with TRBJ2-6; TRBD2 might be the D (5 bases). This CDR3 has 17 amino acids. The germline gives CDR1 SEHNR, CDR2 FQNEAQ (reference sequence). V lost 3 bases, J lost 2 bases, and 14 bases lay in between. The whole variable domain, filled in from reference TRBV7-9 and TRBJ2-6, reads DTGVSQNPRHKITKRGQNVTFRCDPISEHNRLYWYRQTLGQGPEFLTYFQNEAQLEKSRLLSDRFSAERPKGSFSTLEIQRTEQGDSAMYLCASSFVGRRAGANVLTFGAGSRLTVL.

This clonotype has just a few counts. Here the CDR3 DNA reads TGTGCCAGCAGCGAACGGGCGGGGGCCAGCACAGATACGCAGTATTTT. Its protein product is CASSERAGASTDTQYF. The chain is built from TRBV7-3 and TRBJ2-3; D is possibly TRBD2 (7 bases). CDR1 is SGHTA, CDR2 FQGTGA, per germline. The CDR3 length is 16 residues. Trimming stripped 5 bases from V and 0 bases from J, with 15 bases between.

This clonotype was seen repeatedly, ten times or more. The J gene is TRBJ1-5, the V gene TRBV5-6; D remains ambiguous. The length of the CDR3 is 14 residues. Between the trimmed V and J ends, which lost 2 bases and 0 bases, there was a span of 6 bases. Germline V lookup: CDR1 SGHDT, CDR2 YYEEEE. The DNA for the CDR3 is TGTGCCAGCAGCTTCGGGGTTAGCAATCAGCCCCAGCATTTT. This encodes CASSFGVSNQPQHF. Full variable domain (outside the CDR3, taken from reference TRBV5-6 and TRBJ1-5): DAGVTQSPTHLIKTRGQQVTLRCSPKSGHDTVSWYQQALGQGPQFIFQYYEEEERQRGNFPDRFSGHQFPNYSSELNVNALLLGDSALYLCASSFGVSNQPQHFGDGTRLSIL.

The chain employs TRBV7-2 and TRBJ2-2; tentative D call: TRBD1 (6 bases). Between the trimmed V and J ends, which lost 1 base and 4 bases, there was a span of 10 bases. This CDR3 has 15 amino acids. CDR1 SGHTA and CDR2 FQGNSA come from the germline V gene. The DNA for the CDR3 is TGTGCCAGCAGCTTAGGACGACAGGTCACCGGGGAGCTGTTTTTT. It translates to CASSLGRQVTGELFF.